This TCR beta chain was identified in a study of blood T cells in healthy people across ages. Using a J-beta primer mix together with a sample-barcoded 5' primer, a second PCR was run for roughly 6 to 11 cycles. Each CDR3 protein is one row after TCRdb ran MiXCR on the 5' RACE reads. The profile shows under 1,100,000 distinct CDR3 sequences, less than 25% of them singletons. Study observations and caveats: Across the age range, TCR beta diversity per million T cells fell in a roughly linear way.

V lost 6 bases and J lost 4; bases outside the gene matches: 5. The length of the CDR3 is 13 residues. The germline CDR1 and CDR2 sequences are DFQATT and SNEGSKA (reference sequence). Regarding this clonotype: Its antigen is undetermined.

The same sample was also used in a study of T cells of mothers and their children.

This receptor was identified in a girl aged 2 to 9 in good health. The genes are TRBV20-1 and TRBJ2-3; TRBD2 matches 9 bases. Sequences were obtained from blood. The CDR3 spells CSAYPSGADTQYF. The CDR3 nucleotides read TGCAGTGCGTACCCTAGCGGGGCAGATACGCAGTATTTT.